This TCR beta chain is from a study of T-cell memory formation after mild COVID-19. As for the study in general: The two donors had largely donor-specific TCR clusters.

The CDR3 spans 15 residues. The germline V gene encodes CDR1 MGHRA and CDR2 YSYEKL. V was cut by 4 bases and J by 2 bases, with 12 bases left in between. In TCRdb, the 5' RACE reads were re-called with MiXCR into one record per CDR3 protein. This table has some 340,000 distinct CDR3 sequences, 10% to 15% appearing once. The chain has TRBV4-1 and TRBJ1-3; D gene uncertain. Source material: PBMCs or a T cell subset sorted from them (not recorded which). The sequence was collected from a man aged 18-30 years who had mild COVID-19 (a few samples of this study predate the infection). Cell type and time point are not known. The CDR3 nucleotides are TGCGCCAGCAGCCCCCTTGCTACAACTGGAAACACCATATATTTT. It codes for CASSPLATTGNTIYF.